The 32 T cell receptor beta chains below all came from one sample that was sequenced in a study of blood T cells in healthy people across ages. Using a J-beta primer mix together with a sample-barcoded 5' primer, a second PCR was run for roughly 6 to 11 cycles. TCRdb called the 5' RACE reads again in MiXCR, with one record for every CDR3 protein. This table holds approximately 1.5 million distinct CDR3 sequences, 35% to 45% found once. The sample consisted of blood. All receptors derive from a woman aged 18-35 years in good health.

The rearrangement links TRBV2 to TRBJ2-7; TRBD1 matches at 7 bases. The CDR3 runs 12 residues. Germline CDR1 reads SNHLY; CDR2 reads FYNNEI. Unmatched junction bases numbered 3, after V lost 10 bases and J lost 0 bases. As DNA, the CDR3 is TGTGCCAACAACAGGGGCTCCTACGAGCAGTACTTC. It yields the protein CANNRGSYEQYF.

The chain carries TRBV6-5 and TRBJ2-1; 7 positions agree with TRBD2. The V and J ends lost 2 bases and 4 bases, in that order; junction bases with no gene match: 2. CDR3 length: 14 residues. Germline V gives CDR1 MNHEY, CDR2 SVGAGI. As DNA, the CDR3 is TGTGCCAGCAGTTACGACGGGGGGTACAATGAGCAGTTCTTC. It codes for CASSYDGGYNEQFF.

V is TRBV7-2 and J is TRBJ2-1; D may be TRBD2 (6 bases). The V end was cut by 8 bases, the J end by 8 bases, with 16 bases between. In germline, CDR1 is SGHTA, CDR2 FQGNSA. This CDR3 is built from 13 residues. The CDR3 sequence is CASVFGSGDEQFF. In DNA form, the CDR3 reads TGTGCCAGCGTTTTCGGGAGTGGAGATGAGCAGTTCTTC.

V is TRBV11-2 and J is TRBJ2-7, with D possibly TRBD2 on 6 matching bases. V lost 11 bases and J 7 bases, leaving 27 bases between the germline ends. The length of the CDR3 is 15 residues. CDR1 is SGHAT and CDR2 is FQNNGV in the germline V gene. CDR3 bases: TGTGCCGGGGATGTACGGGAGTTGGTCCTCGATGAGCAGTACTTC. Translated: CAGDVRELVLDEQYF.

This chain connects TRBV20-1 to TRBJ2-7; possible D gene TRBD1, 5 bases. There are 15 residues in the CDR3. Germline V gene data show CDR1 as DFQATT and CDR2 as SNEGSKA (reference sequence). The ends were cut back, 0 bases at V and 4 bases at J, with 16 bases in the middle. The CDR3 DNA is TGCAGTGCTAGAGATTCGGCCAGGGTAAAATACGAGCAGTACTTC. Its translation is CSARDSARVKYEQYF.

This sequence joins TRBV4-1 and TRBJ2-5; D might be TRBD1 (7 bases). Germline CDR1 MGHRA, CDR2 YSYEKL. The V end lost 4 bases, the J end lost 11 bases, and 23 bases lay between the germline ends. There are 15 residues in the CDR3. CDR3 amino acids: CASSRAEGAGYEQYF. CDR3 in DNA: TGCGCCAGCAGCCGAGCGGAGGGGGCCGGGTATGAGCAGTACTTC.

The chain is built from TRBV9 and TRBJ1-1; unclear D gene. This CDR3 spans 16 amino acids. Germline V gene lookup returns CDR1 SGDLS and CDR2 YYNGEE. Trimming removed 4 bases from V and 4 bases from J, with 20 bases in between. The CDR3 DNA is TGTGCCAGCAGCCCCTGGGCGTCCCGTCGGGGCACTGAAGCTTTCTTT. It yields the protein CASSPWASRRGTEAFF.

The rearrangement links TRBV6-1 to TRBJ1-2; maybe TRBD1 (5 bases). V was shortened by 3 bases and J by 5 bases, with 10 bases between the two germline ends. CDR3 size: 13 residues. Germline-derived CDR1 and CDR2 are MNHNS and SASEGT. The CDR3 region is CASSDWGGYGYTF. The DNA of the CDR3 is TGTGCCAGCAGTGATTGGGGGGGGTATGGCTACACCTTC.

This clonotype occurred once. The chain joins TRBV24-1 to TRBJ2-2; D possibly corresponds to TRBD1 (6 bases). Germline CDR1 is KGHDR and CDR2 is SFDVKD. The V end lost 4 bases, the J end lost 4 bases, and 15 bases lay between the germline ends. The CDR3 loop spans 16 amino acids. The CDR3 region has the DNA TGTGCCACCAGTGACCATGTTCAGGGGCGCACCGGGGAGCTGTTTTTT. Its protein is CATSDHVQGRTGELFF.

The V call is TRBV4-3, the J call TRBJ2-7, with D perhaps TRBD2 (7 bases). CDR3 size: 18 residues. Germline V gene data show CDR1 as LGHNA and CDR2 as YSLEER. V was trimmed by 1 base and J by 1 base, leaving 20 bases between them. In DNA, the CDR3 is TGCGCCAGCAGCCAAGTTTTCCTAGGGGGGGATTTGTCCTACGAGCAGTACTTC. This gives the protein CASSQVFLGGDLSYEQYF.

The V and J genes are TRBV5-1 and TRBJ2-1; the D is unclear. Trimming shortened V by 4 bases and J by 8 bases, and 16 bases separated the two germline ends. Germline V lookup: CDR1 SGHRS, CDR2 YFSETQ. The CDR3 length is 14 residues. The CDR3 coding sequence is TGCGCCAGCAGCCCTCGCCCCTTAGCTGATGAGCAGTTCTTC. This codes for CASSPRPLADEQFF.

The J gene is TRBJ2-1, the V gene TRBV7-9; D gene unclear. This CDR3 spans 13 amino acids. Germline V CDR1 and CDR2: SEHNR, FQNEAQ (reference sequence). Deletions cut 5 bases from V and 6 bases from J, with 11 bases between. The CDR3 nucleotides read TGTGCCAGCAGCCCTCGACTGGTCAATGAGCAGTTCTTC. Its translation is CASSPRLVNEQFF.

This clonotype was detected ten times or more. CDR3 region: CASSLWGPETQYF. The CDR3 coding sequence is TGTGCCAGCAGTTTATGGGGGCCTGAGACCCAGTACTTC. This chain links TRBV12-3 or TRBV12-4 with TRBJ2-5; D might be TRBD1 (6 bases). CDR3 length equals 13 residues. V gave up 2 bases and J gave up 5 bases, with 9 bases separating them.

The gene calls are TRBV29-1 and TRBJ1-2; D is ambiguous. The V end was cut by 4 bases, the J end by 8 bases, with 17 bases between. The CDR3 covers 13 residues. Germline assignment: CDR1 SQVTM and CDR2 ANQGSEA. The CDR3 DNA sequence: TGCAGCGTTGGGGGAGGATCTCTTTCGGGCTACACCTTC. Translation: CSVGGGSLSGYTF.

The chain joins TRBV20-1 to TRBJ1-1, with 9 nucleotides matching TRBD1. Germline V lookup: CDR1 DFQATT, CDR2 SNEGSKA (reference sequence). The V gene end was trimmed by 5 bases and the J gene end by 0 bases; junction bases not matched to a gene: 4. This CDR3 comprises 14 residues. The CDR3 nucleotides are TGCAGTGCTGCACAGGGGGCACTGAACACTGAAGCTTTCTTT. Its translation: CSAAQGALNTEAFF.

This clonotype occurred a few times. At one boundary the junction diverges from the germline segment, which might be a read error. CDR3 protein: CASSLGDRVNEQFF. CDR3 sequence (DNA): TGTGCCAGCAGCTTGGGGGACAGGGTTAATGAGCAGTTCTTC. The V and J genes are TRBV5-1 and TRBJ2-1; 9 bases map to TRBD1. This CDR3 is built from 14 residues. The germline gives CDR1 SGHRS, CDR2 YFSETQ.

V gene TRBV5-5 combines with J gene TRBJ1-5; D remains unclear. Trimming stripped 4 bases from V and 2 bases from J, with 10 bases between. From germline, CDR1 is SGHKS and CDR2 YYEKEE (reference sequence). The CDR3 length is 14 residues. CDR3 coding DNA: TGTGCCAGCAGCCTACTCCTTGGCAATCAGCCCCAGCATTTT. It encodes CASSLLLGNQPQHF.

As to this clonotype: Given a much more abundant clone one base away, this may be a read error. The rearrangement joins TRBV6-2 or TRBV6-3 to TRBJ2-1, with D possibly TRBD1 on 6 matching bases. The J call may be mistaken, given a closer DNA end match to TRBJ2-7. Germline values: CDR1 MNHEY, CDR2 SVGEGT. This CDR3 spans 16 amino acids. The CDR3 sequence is CASRTSQGRSYNEQYF. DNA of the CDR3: TGTGCCAGCAGAACCTCACAGGGTCGCTCCTACAATGAGCAGTACTTC.

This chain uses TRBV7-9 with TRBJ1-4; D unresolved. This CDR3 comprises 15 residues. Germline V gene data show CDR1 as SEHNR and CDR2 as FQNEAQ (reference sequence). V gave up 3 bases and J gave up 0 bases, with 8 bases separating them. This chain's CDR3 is CASSFGVATNEKLFF. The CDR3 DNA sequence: TGTGCCAGCAGCTTTGGGGTGGCAACTAATGAAAAACTGTTTTTT.

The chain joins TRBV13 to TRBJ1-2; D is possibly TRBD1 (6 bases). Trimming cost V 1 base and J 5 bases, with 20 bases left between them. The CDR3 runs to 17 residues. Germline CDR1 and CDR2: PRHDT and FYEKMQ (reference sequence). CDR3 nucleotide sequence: TGTGCCAGCAGCTTAGCTTCGTTCGGGGGGCGCGGATATGGCTACACCTTC. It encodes CASSLASFGGRGYGYTF.

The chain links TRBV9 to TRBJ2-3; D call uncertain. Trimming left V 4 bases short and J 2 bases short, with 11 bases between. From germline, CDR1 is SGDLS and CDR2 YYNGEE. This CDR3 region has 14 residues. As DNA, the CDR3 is TGTGCCAGCAGCAGGGATTTGGTCACAGATACGCAGTATTTT. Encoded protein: CASSRDLVTDTQYF. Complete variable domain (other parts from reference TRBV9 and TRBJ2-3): DSGVTQTPKHLITATGQRVTLRCSPRSGDLSVYWYQQSLDQGLQFLIQYYNGEERAKGNILERFSAQQFPDLHSELNLSSLELGDSALYFCASSRDLVTDTQYFGPGTRLTVL.

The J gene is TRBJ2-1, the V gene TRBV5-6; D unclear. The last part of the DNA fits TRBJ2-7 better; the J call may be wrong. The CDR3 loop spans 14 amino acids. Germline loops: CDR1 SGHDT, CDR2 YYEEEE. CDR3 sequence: CASSLVFEYNEQYF. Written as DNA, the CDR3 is TGTGCCAGCAGCTTGGTGTTCGAGTACAATGAGCAGTACTTC.

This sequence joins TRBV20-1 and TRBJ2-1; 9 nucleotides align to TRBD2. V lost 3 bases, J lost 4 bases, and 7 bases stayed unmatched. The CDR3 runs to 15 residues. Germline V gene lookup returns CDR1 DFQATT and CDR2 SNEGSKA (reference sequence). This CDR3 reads CSARPPLAGYNEQFF. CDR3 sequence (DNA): TGCAGTGCTAGGCCCCCACTAGCGGGTTACAATGAGCAGTTCTTC.

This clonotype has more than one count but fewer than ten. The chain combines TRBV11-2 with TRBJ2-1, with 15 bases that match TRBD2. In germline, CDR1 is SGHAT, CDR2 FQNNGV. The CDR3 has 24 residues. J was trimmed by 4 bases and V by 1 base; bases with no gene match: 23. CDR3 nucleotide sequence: TGTGCCAGCAGCTTAGTTTTTGGGCTGGGGTTAAGGACTAGCGGGAGGGCCTCGTACAATGAGCAGTTCTTC. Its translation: CASSLVFGLGLRTSGRASYNEQFF.

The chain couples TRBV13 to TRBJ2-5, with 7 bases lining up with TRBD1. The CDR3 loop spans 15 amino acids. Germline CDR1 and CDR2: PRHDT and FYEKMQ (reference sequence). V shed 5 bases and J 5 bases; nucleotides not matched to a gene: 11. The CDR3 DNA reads TGTGCCAGCAGCACCTGGACAGGAAGCAGGGAGACCCAGTACTTC. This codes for CASSTWTGSRETQYF.

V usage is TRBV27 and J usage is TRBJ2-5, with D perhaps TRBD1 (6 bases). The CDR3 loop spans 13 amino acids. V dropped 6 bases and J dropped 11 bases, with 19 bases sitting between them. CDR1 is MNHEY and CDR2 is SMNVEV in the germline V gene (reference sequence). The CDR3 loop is CASRETGRNEQYF. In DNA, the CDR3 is TGTGCCAGCAGAGAAACAGGGCGCAATGAGCAGTACTTC.

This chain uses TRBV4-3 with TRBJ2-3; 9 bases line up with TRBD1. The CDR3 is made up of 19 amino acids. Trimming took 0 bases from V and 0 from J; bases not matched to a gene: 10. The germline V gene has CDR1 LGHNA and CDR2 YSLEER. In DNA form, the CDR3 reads TGCGCCAGCAGCCAAGATCTTTTAACAGGGGGCATCAGCACAGATACGCAGTATTTT. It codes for CASSQDLLTGGISTDTQYF.

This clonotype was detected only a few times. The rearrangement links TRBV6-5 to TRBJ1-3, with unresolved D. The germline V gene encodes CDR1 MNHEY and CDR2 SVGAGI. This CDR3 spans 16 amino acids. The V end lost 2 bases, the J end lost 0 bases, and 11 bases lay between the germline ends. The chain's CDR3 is CASSYDTLGSGNTIYF. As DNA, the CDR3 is TGTGCCAGCAGTTACGACACCCTTGGCTCTGGAAACACCATATATTTT.

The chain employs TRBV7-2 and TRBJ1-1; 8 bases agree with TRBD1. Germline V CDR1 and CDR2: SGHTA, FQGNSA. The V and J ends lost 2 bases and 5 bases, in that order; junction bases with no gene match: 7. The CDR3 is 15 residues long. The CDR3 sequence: CASSLSGTGRTEAFF. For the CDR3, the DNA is TGTGCCAGCAGCTTAAGCGGGACAGGTAGAACTGAAGCTTTCTTT.

The CDR3 nucleotides read TGTGCCAGCAGCTTGGGAATCGGACTAGCGTTAATAGAGACCCAGTACTTC. Translation gives CASSLGIGLALIETQYF. The chain couples TRBV7-8 to TRBJ2-5, with 9 positions matching TRBD2. CDR1 is SGHVS and CDR2 is FQNEAQ in the germline V gene. CDR3 length: 17 amino acids. Germline trimming cut 3 bases from V and 4 bases from J; bases unmatched to any gene: 12.

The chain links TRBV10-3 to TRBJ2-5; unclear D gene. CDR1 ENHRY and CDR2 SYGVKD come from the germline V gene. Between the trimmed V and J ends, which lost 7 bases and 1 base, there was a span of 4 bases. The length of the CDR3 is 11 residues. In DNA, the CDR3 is TGTGCCATCAAGGTCCAAGAGACCCAGTACTTC. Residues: CAIKVQETQYF.

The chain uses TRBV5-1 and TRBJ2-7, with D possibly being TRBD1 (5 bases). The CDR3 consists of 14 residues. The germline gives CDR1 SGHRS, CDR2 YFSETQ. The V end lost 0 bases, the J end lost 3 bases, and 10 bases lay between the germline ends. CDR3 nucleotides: TGCGCCAGCAGCTTGGAAAGGGGTGTCTACGAGCAGTACTTC. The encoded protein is CASSLERGVYEQYF.